A single sample gave rise to the 11 T cell receptor beta chains below, sequenced in a study of blood T cell repertoires in COVID-19. The method was immunoSEQ multiplex PCR; TCRdb's version includes in-frame clones alone and lacks a portion of them. Of fewer than 130,000 clones listed, 69% are singletons. The sequenced material came from peripheral blood. These receptor sequences come from a man at least 80 years old with acute or convalescent COVID-19.

This rearrangement joins TRBV15 to TRBJ2-3; D is ambiguous. Germline CDR1 and CDR2: LNHNV and YYDKDF (reference sequence). This CDR3 region has 13 residues. The V gene lost 0 bases and the J gene lost 7 bases, with 8 bases spanning the gap. The chain's CDR3 is CATSRELFNTQYF. The CDR3 DNA reads TGTGCCACCAGCAGAGAATTGTTTAATACGCAGTATTTT.

The chain joins TRBV28 to TRBJ2-7; D perhaps matches TRBD2 (5 bases). Trimming cost V 1 base and J 6 bases, with 13 bases left between them. Germline V gene sequence: CDR1 MDHEN, CDR2 SYDVKM. The CDR3 is 14 amino acids. The CDR3 nucleotides are TGTGCCAGCAGTTTATCCGGACTCCTTGGCGAGCAGTACTTC. Translating gives CASSLSGLLGEQYF.

This clone was found a few times. The rearrangement joins TRBV7-2 to TRBJ2-7, with 10 nucleotides matching TRBD1. V lost 5 bases and J lost 0; bases outside the gene matches: 4. Germline-derived CDR1 and CDR2 are SGHTA and FQGNSA. There are 15 residues in the CDR3. The CDR3 DNA reads as TGTGCCAGCAGCCCGGACAGGGGGAGCTCCTACGAGCAGTACTTC. Translating gives CASSPDRGSSYEQYF.

The chain joins TRBV15 to TRBJ2-1; D remains ambiguous. The ends were cut back, 0 bases at V and 10 bases at J, with 16 bases in the middle. Germline assignment: CDR1 LNHNV and CDR2 YYDKDF (reference sequence). CDR3 size: 15 residues. This chain's CDR3 is CATSRDREPMREQFF. As DNA, the CDR3 is TGTGCCACCAGCAGAGATCGTGAGCCCATGAGAGAGCAGTTCTTC.

This clone was seen more than once but under ten times. The V call is TRBV7-2, the J call TRBJ2-1, with 11 bases aligning to TRBD2. The CDR3 has 14 residues. Germline V gene sequence: CDR1 SGHTA, CDR2 FQGNSA. Trimming cost V 5 bases and J 10 bases; bases outside gene matches: 7. CDR3 loop: CASSLTSGAGEQFF. The CDR3 DNA follows: TGTGCCAGCAGCCTGACTAGCGGGGCGGGAGAGCAGTTCTTC.

The V and J genes are TRBV19 and TRBJ1-2, with TRBD1 identical over 8 bases. V lost 9 bases, J lost 7 bases, and 16 bases stayed unmatched. CDR1 and CDR2 (germline): LNHDA, SQIVND (reference sequence). There are 15 residues in the CDR3. The CDR3 region has the DNA TGTGCCAGCATTGCCGACGCTGACAGGGGTCGTGGCTACACCTTC. Protein product: CASIADADRGRGYTF.

The rearrangement uses TRBV2 and TRBJ2-7; tentatively, D is TRBD2 (6 bases). The germline V gene has CDR1 SNHLY and CDR2 FYNNEI. The CDR3 consists of 14 residues. The germline V and J ends were trimmed by 6 bases and 2 bases, with 14 bases remaining between them. This CDR3 is CASSPGLPPYEQYF. CDR3 sequence (DNA): TGTGCCAGCAGCCCGGGACTCCCTCCCTACGAGCAGTACTTC.

The chain recombines TRBV25-1 with TRBJ1-6; D not resolved. The CDR3 is 14 amino acids. V was shortened by 5 bases and J by 3 bases, with 8 bases between the two germline ends. Germline V lookup: CDR1 MGHDK, CDR2 SYGVNS. The CDR3 DNA reads as TGTGCCAGCAGTTTTGGCAGCTATAATTCACCCCTCCACTTT. It translates to CASSFGSYNSPLHF.

The chain carries TRBV9 and TRBJ1-1; 7 bases align to TRBD1. The ends lost 2 bases at V and 1 base at J; junction bases unmatched: 11. The CDR3 totals 17 residues. CDR1 is SGDLS and CDR2 is YYNGEE in the germline V gene. The DNA for the CDR3 is TGTGCCAGCAGCGTTACAGGGGCTCTTAGGACGAACACTGAAGCTTTCTTT. Translating gives CASSVTGALRTNTEAFF.

This clone has a count of ten or more. The chain has TRBV15 and TRBJ1-6; D remains unclear. The CDR3 totals 17 residues. The germline CDR1 and CDR2 sequences are LNHNV and YYDKDF (reference sequence). Trimming cost V 0 bases and J 0 bases, with 9 bases left between them. CDR3 sequence reads: CATSREKLSSYNSPLHF. CDR3 nucleotides: TGTGCCACCAGCAGAGAGAAACTGAGCTCCTATAATTCACCCCTCCACTTT.

J is TRBJ2-7 and V is TRBV7-9, with 9 bases fitting TRBD1. Per germline, CDR1 SEHNR and CDR2 FQNEAQ (reference sequence). The CDR3 spans 16 residues. V gave up 4 bases and J gave up 4 bases; unmatched junction bases: 11. Here the CDR3 reads CASSSPITGGKYEQYF. The CDR3 DNA sequence: TGTGCCAGCAGCTCACCAATCACAGGGGGCAAGTACGAGCAGTACTTC.